A single sample gave rise to the 27 T cell receptor beta chains below, sequenced in a study of cytomegalovirus exposure and HLA in healthy donors. A multiplex PCR was run with 60 Vbeta primers and 13 Jbeta primers. Using immunoSEQ multiplex PCR, the repertoire was profiled, and TCRdb retains in-frame clones only, with some absent. The sample consists of 150,000 to 160,000 clones, 65% to 75% of them appearing once. Sequencing was performed on PBMCs. Receptors originate from a man aged 25-45 years in good health and CMV-seronegative.

The chain joins TRBV13 to TRBJ2-2, with 10 nucleotides matching TRBD2. J lost 6 bases, V lost 3 bases, and 4 bases had no gene match. CDR1 and CDR2 from the germline V gene are PRHDT and FYEKMQ (reference sequence). The CDR3 consists of 15 residues. The CDR3 protein is CASSFGLAGAGELFF. CDR3 nucleotide sequence: TGTGCCAGCAGCTTTGGGCTAGCGGGGGCCGGGGAGCTGTTTTTT.

The CDR3 nucleotides read TGTGCCAGCAGTGACTACAGGGTTTCCTACGAGCAGTACTTC. It encodes CASSDYRVSYEQYF. The genes are TRBV6-1 and TRBJ2-7, with a possible D match to TRBD1 (6 bases). From germline, CDR1 is MNHNS and CDR2 SASEGT. The V end was cut by 3 bases, the J end by 1 base, with 10 bases between. CDR3 size: 14 residues.

The CDR3, as DNA: TGCGCCAGCAGCTTGGGGACAGGGGTTCGCACAGATACGCAGTATTTT. Translating gives CASSLGTGVRTDTQYF. The V call is TRBV5-1, the J call TRBJ2-3; TRBD1 agrees at 9 bases. CDR1 is SGHRS, CDR2 YFSETQ, per germline. The CDR3 covers 16 residues. After removal of 0 bases from V and 1 base from J, the junction contained 3 bases not matched to a gene.

The chain is built from TRBV4-3 and TRBJ2-7; 9 bases line up with TRBD1. With 0 bases clipped from V and 6 bases from J, the junction kept 6 bases outside the gene matches. CDR3 length: 15 amino acids. Germline values: CDR1 LGHNA, CDR2 YSLEER. DNA of the CDR3: TGCGCCAGCAGCCAAGATTCGACAGGGGGGACCGAGCAGTACTTC. Translated: CASSQDSTGGTEQYF.

The genes are TRBV5-6 and TRBJ2-1; a possible D gene is TRBD1 (5 bases). Per germline, CDR1 SGHDT and CDR2 YYEEEE. V dropped 7 bases and J dropped 4 bases, with 15 bases sitting between them. This CDR3 is built from 14 residues. The CDR3: CASHRQGPYNEQFF. The CDR3 bases are TGTGCCAGCCACCGGCAGGGCCCATACAATGAGCAGTTCTTC.

CDR3 coding DNA: TGTGCCAGCTCACCAGGCTCTCCGGGGTCCCCCTACAATGAGCAGTTCTTC. Amino acids: CASSPGSPGSPYNEQFF. The chain combines TRBV18 with TRBJ2-1, with D possibly matching TRBD2 (5 bases). Trimming took 2 bases from V and 2 from J, leaving 16 bases between them. CDR1 and CDR2 from the germline V gene are KGHSH and LQKENI. The CDR3 covers 17 residues.

The gene calls are TRBV5-4 and TRBJ2-5; possible D gene TRBD1, 6 bases. CDR3 size: 15 residues. In germline, CDR1 is SGHNT, CDR2 YYREEE (reference sequence). Trimming pared 1 base from V and 5 bases from J, leaving 15 bases between. Here the CDR3 DNA reads TGTGCCAGCAGCTTGTACAGGGCGGGTAAGGAGACCCAGTACTTC. It codes for CASSLYRAGKETQYF.

This chain uses TRBV11-2 with TRBJ2-2, with D possibly matching TRBD2 (6 bases). Germline assignment: CDR1 SGHAT and CDR2 FQNNGV. V shed 5 bases and J shed 4 bases, with 17 bases lying between them. This CDR3 has 16 residues. The CDR3, as DNA: TGTGCCAGCAGCCCTCTGGGCGGGGTAATCACCGGGGAGCTGTTTTTT. The encoded protein is CASSPLGGVITGELFF.

The V gene is TRBV30, the J gene TRBJ1-2; D is ambiguous. V was clipped by 3 bases and J by 6 bases, with 14 bases between them. This CDR3 has 13 residues. The germline gives CDR1 GTSNPN, CDR2 SVGIG (reference sequence). The DNA for the CDR3 is TGTGCCTGGAGGTCGGGCAGGCGGGATGGCTACACCTTC. Protein sequence: CAWRSGRRDGYTF.

The V gene is TRBV15, the J gene TRBJ2-1, with 7 bases matching TRBD2. The CDR3 has 15 amino acids. Germline CDR1 is LNHNV and CDR2 is YYDKDF (reference sequence). V trimming: 4 bases; J trimming: 4 bases; junction bases outside the gene matches: 7. The CDR3 DNA follows: TGTGCCACCAGCATAACCGGGACTATTTACAATGAGCAGTTCTTC. This sequence encodes CATSITGTIYNEQFF.

The V and J genes are TRBV11-1 and TRBJ2-3, with 8 bases aligning to TRBD1. The V gene end was trimmed by 3 bases and the J gene end by 0 bases; junction bases not matched to a gene: 5. Germline CDR1 SGHAT, CDR2 FQDESV (reference sequence). CDR3 length equals 16 residues. CDR3 protein: CASSLWDRISTDTQYF. CDR3 bases: TGTGCCAGCAGCTTGTGGGACAGGATAAGCACAGATACGCAGTATTTT.

The chain recombines TRBV28 with TRBJ1-5, with no clear D. Germline V gene sequence: CDR1 MDHEN, CDR2 SYDVKM. The length of the CDR3 is 14 residues. V was shortened by 2 bases and J by 0 bases, with 5 bases between the two germline ends. The CDR3: CASSLDTSNQPQHF. The CDR3 bases are TGTGCCAGCAGTTTAGACACTAGCAATCAGCCCCAGCATTTT.

The J gene is TRBJ2-1, the V gene TRBV5-1; 13 positions match TRBD2. With V trimmed by 4 bases and J by 0 bases, 10 bases remained unmatched. The CDR3 has 19 residues. CDR1 is SGHRS, CDR2 YFSETQ, per germline. CDR3 protein: CASSAGLAGESSSYNEQFF. The CDR3 coding sequence is TGCGCCAGCAGCGCTGGACTAGCGGGGGAGAGTAGCTCCTACAATGAGCAGTTCTTC.

This clone appeared once. This rearrangement joins TRBV7-2 to TRBJ1-2; 8 bases agree with TRBD1. J lost 8 bases, V lost 5 bases, and 13 bases had no gene match. Germline-derived CDR1 and CDR2 are SGHTA and FQGNSA. This CDR3 is 15 amino acids long. The CDR3 sequence is CASSGLGQGEGGYTF. The CDR3 DNA reads as TGTGCCAGCAGCGGATTAGGACAGGGTGAGGGGGGCTACACCTTC.

Only one count was recorded for this clone. The chain joins TRBV7-2 to TRBJ1-2, with TRBD1 identical over 7 bases. V gave up 5 bases and J gave up 7 bases; unmatched junction bases: 10. This CDR3 has 14 residues. Germline loops: CDR1 SGHTA, CDR2 FQGNSA. The CDR3 here is CASSENVGGFGYTF. The CDR3, as DNA: TGTGCCAGCAGCGAAAACGTAGGGGGCTTTGGCTACACCTTC.

The chain combines TRBV7-9 with TRBJ2-3, with D possibly matching TRBD2 (6 bases). V was clipped by 2 bases and J by 1 base, with 7 bases between them. This CDR3 spans 14 amino acids. Germline V gene sequence: CDR1 SEHNR, CDR2 FQNEAQ (reference sequence). CDR3 sequence (DNA): TGTGCCAGCAGCTTATCTAGCGGCACAGATACGCAGTATTTT. Its protein product is CASSLSSGTDTQYF.

The chain is built from TRBV5-1 and TRBJ2-7; 7 nucleotides align to TRBD1. Germline V CDR1 and CDR2: SGHRS, YFSETQ. The CDR3 contains 14 residues. J lost 2 bases, V lost 4 bases, and 6 bases had no gene match. CDR3 loop: CASSLGTAPYEQYF. CDR3 nucleotide sequence: TGCGCCAGCAGCCTGGGGACAGCACCCTACGAGCAGTACTTC.

This chain joins TRBV20-1 and TRBJ2-3; TRBD2 might be the D (6 bases). Looked up from germline, CDR1 is DFQATT and CDR2 is SNEGSKA (reference sequence). Trimming cost V 6 bases and J 10 bases, with 11 bases left between them. CDR3 size: 10 residues. The CDR3 DNA sequence: TGCAGTGCCTCCACGGGGGCGCAGTATTTT. It encodes CSASTGAQYF.

The J gene is TRBJ2-7, the V gene TRBV6-6, with D maybe TRBD1 (6 bases). CDR3 length equals 12 residues. V lost 6 bases and J 6 bases, leaving 12 bases between the germline ends. Germline CDR1 MNHNY, CDR2 SVGAGI (reference sequence). CDR3 in amino acids: CASSETGREQYF. The CDR3 nucleotides are TGTGCCAGCAGCGAAACAGGGCGCGAGCAGTACTTC.

This clone was seen a handful of times. The chain is built from TRBV5-1 and TRBJ2-1; 13 bases match TRBD2. Germline trimming cut 4 bases from V and 5 bases from J; bases unmatched to any gene: 6. The germline gives CDR1 SGHRS, CDR2 YFSETQ. This CDR3 spans 16 amino acids. The DNA of the CDR3 is TGCGCCAGCAGCCCCGGAACTAGCGGGGGGGACAATGAGCAGTTCTTC. Protein sequence: CASSPGTSGGDNEQFF.

This chain uses TRBV11-2 with TRBJ1-6; unclear D gene. This CDR3 is built from 13 residues. V lost 1 base and J lost 8, with 6 bases in between. The germline CDR1 and CDR2 sequences are SGHAT and FQNNGV. This CDR3 reads CASSLVRDSPLHF. The DNA of the CDR3 is TGTGCCAGCAGCTTAGTCCGGGATTCACCCCTCCACTTT.

This rearrangement joins TRBV5-4 to TRBJ2-1, with unresolved D. Germline CDR1 and CDR2: SGHNT and YYREEE (reference sequence). The V and J ends lost 2 bases and 6 bases respectively, with 6 bases between them. The CDR3 contains 12 residues. CDR3 sequence reads: CASSLSVNEQFF. The CDR3, as DNA: TGTGCCAGCAGCTTAAGCGTCAATGAGCAGTTCTTC. Full variable domain (outside the CDR3, taken from reference TRBV5-4 and TRBJ2-1): ETGVTQSPTHLIKTRGQQVTLRCSSQSGHNTVSWYQQALGQGPQFIFQYYREEENGRGNFPPRFSGLQFPNYSSELNVNALELDDSALYLCASSLSVNEQFFGPGTRLTVL.

The V gene is TRBV6-6, the J gene TRBJ2-1; tentatively, D is TRBD1 (6 bases). Germline values: CDR1 MNHNY, CDR2 SVGAGI (reference sequence). The ends were cut back, 6 bases at V and 6 bases at J, with 12 bases in the middle. CDR3 length: 13 amino acids. The CDR3 loop reads CASSPFRGNEQFF. The CDR3 DNA follows: TGTGCCAGCAGCCCCTTCAGGGGCAATGAGCAGTTCTTC.

This clone has only a few counts. The chain carries TRBV6-5 and TRBJ2-2; D remains unclear. Germline CDR1 MNHEY, CDR2 SVGAGI. The CDR3 extends over 14 amino acids. Deletions cut 2 bases from V and 1 base from J, with 5 bases between. The CDR3 spells CASSYTVNTGELFF. The DNA of the CDR3 is TGTGCCAGCAGTTACACAGTGAACACCGGGGAGCTGTTTTTT.

The chain uses TRBV11-2 and TRBJ2-2; 10 bases fit TRBD1. Germline loops: CDR1 SGHAT, CDR2 FQNNGV. V lost 4 bases and J lost 6; bases outside the gene matches: 2. The CDR3 totals 14 residues. The CDR3 protein is CASSSTGGSGELFF. The CDR3, as DNA: TGTGCCAGCAGCTCGACAGGGGGCTCCGGGGAGCTGTTTTTT.

The gene calls are TRBV6-1 and TRBJ2-7; tentative D call: TRBD1 (5 bases). Germline V gives CDR1 MNHNS, CDR2 SASEGT. Trimming left V 0 bases short and J 0 bases short, with 9 bases between. CDR3 length: 15 residues. The CDR3 spells CASSEADTHSYEQYF. The CDR3, as DNA: TGTGCCAGCAGTGAAGCGGACACGCACTCCTACGAGCAGTACTTC.

The table lists this clone with a few counts. The V gene is TRBV19, the J gene TRBJ1-5, with TRBD1 as a possible D gene (5 bases). V dropped 6 bases and J dropped 7 bases, with 19 bases sitting between them. This CDR3 is 15 amino acids long. The germline gives CDR1 LNHDA, CDR2 SQIVND (reference sequence). The CDR3 reads CASRPYTGAGQPQHF. The CDR3 region has the DNA TGTGCCAGTAGACCGTATACCGGGGCGGGGCAGCCCCAGCATTTT. Full variable domain (rest looked up from reference TRBV19 and TRBJ1-5): DGGITQSPKYLFRKEGQNVTLSCEQNLNHDAMYWYRQDPGQGLRLIYYSQIVNDFQKGDIAEGYSVSREKKESFPLTVTSAQKNPTAFYLCASRPYTGAGQPQHFGDGTRLSIL.